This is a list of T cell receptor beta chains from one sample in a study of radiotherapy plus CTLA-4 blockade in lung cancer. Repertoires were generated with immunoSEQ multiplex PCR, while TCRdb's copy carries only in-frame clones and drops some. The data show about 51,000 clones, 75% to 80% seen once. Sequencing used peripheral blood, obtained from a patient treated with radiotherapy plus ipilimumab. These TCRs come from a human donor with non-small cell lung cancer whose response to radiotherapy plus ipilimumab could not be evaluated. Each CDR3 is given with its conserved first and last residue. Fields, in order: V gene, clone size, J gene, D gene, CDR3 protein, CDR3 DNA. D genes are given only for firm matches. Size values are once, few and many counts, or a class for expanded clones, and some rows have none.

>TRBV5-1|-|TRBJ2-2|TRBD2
CASSPTSSFAGELFF
TGCGCCAGCAGCCCGACTAGCTCGTTCGCCGGGGAGCTGTTTTTT
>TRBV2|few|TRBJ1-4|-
CASRGEGVPNEKLFF
TGTGCCAGCAGAGGCGAGGGGGTACCTAATGAAAAACTGTTTTTT
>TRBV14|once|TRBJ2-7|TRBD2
CASSHSGRKYF
TGTGCCAGCAGCCATAGCGGGAGGAAGTACTTC
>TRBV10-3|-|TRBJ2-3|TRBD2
CAIREAGGPIDTQYF
TGTGCCATCAGGGAAGCGGGAGGGCCTATAGATACGCAGTATTTT
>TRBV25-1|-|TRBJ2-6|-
CTSSGTSWLSGANVLTF
TGTACCAGCAGCGGGACATCGTGGCTCTCTGGGGCCAACGTCCTGACTTTC
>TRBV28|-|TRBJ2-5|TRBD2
CASSSPGLAGGETQYF
TGTGCCAGCAGCTCCCCGGGACTAGCGGGAGGGGAGACCCAGTACTTC
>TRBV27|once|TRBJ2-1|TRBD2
CASSLSIAGGPGQFF
TGTGCCAGCAGTTTATCGATAGCGGGGGGGCCTGGGCAGTTCTTC
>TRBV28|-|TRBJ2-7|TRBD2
CASSNPGLESEQYF
TGTGCCAGCAGCAACCCGGGACTAGAATCCGAGCAGTACTTC
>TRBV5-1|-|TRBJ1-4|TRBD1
CASSLSRGEKLFF
TGCGCCAGCAGCTTAAGCAGGGGGGAAAAACTGTTTTTT
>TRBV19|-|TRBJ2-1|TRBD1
CASRTGDRGSYNEQFF
TGTGCCAGCCGAACGGGCGACAGGGGGTCCTACAATGAGCAGTTCTTC
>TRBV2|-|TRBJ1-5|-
CASWSGYSNQPQHF
TGTGCCAGCTGGAGCGGCTATAGCAATCAGCCCCAGCATTTT
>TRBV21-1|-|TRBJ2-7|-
CASSKEGEILTYEQYF
TGTGCCAGCAGCAAAGAAGGAGAAATTTTGACCTACGAGCAGTACTTC
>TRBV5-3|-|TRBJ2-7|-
CASSPQGRYEQYF
TGTGCCAGCAGCCCTCAGGGTCGCTACGAGCAGTACTTC
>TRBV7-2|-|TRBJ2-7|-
CASSFRGLLYEQYF
TGTGCCAGCAGCTTTCGGGGGTTATTGTACGAGCAGTACTTC
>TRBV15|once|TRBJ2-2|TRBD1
CATSRDRAADRGELFF
TGTGCCACCAGCAGAGATCGAGCAGCGGACAGGGGGGAGCTGTTTTTT
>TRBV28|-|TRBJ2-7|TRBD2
CASTPAGLADVGQYF
TGTGCCAGCACCCCGGCCGGACTAGCTGACGTCGGGCAGTACTTC
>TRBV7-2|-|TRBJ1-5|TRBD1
CASSPEGQGNQPQHF
TGTGCCAGCAGCCCAGAAGGACAGGGCAATCAGCCCCAGCATTTT
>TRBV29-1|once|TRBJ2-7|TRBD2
CSVRTSGKGSYEQYF
TGCAGCGTGAGGACTAGCGGGAAGGGGTCCTACGAGCAGTACTTC
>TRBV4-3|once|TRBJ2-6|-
CASSQERWRSGANVLTF
TGCGCCAGCAGCCAAGAGAGGTGGCGCTCTGGGGCCAACGTCCTGACTTTC
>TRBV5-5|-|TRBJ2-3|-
CASSYQTDTQYF
TGTGCCAGCAGCTATCAGACAGATACGCAGTATTTT
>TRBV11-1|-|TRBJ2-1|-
CASSPSNEQFF
TGTGCCAGCAGCCCCTCCAATGAGCAGTTCTTC
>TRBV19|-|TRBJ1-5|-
CASSSQGGNQPQHF
TGTGCCAGTAGTAGTCAGGGCGGCAATCAGCCCCAGCATTTT
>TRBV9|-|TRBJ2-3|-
CASSVGSGKDTQYF
TGTGCCAGCAGCGTAGGGTCGGGAAAGGATACGCAGTATTTT
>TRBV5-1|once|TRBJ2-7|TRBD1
CASRPSQGAGEQYF
TGCGCCAGCAGGCCTTCACAGGGGGCCGGGGAGCAGTACTTC
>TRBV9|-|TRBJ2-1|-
CASSPGGRGNEQFF
TGTGCCAGCAGCCCCGGGGGAAGAGGCAATGAGCAGTTCTTC
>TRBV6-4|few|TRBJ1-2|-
CASSPRPGAGYGYTF
TGTGCCAGCAGTCCTCGTCCAGGGGCTGGGTATGGCTACACCTTC
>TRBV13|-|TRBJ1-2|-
CASRKRRTGGVYGYTF
TGTGCCAGCAGGAAGCGACGTACGGGGGGCGTATATGGCTACACCTTC
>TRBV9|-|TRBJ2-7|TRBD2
CASSLGLAGGGEQYF
TGTGCCAGCAGCCTGGGACTAGCGGGAGGGGGCGAGCAGTACTTC
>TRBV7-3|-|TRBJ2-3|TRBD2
CASSNGGAEVALGTDTQYF
TGTGCCAGCAGCAACGGGGGGGCCGAGGTCGCCTTGGGCACAGATACGCAGTATTTT
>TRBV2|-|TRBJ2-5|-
CATRDSLRRETQYF
TGTGCCACCCGGGACTCACTTAGGAGGGAGACCCAGTACTTC
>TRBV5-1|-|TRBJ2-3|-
CASSLEGFIDTQYF
TGCGCCAGCAGCTTGGAGGGGTTCATAGATACGCAGTATTTT
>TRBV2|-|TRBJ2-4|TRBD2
CASSQDLAGVKNIQYF
TGTGCCAGCTCCCAGGATCTAGCGGGAGTCAAAAACATTCAGTACTTC
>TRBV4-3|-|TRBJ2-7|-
CASSQEFRRSYEQYF
TGCGCCAGCAGCCAAGAATTTCGCAGATCCTACGAGCAGTACTTC
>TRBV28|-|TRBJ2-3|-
CASSLREGDTQYF
TGTGCCAGCAGTTTACGGGAAGGAGATACGCAGTATTTT
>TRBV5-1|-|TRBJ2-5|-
CASSLAGGANQETQYF
TGCGCCAGCAGCTTGGCCGGGGGAGCTAACCAAGAGACCCAGTACTTC
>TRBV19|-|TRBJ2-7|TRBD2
CASSMSFGRGGSSYEQYF
TGTGCCAGTAGTATGTCTTTCGGACGCGGCGGGAGCTCCTACGAGCAGTACTTC
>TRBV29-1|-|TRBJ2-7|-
CSVTTDSLGEQYF
TGCAGCGTGACCACGGACAGCTTGGGGGAGCAGTACTTC
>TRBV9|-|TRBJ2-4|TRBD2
CASSVAAAGENIQYF
TGTGCCAGCAGCGTAGCAGCGGCGGGAGAAAACATTCAGTACTTC
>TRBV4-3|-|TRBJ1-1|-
CASSQDGGVTEAFF
TGCGCCAGCAGCCAAGATGGGGGGGTGACTGAAGCTTTCTTT
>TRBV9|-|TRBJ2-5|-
CASSVLTGGLQETQYF
TGTGCCAGCAGCGTATTAACGGGGGGCCTCCAAGAGACCCAGTACTTC
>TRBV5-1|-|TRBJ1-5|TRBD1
CASSLLDRTQPQHF
TGCGCCAGCAGCTTGCTGGACAGGACTCAGCCCCAGCATTTT
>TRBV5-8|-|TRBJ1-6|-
CASSLEGVGNSPLHF
TGTGCCAGCAGCTTGGAGGGGGTCGGTAATTCACCCCTCCACTTT
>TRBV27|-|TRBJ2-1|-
CASSLRADNEQFF
TGTGCCAGCAGTTTGAGGGCTGACAATGAGCAGTTCTTC
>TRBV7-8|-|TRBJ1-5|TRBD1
CASSQGDRGGQPQHF
TGTGCCAGCAGCCAAGGTGACAGGGGAGGTCAGCCCCAGCATTTT
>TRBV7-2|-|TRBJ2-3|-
CASSLVKVGTDTQYF
TGTGCCAGCAGCTTAGTTAAGGTCGGGACAGATACGCAGTATTTT
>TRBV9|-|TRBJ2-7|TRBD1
CASSVVPGQIYEQYF
TGTGCCAGCAGCGTCGTCCCGGGACAGATCTACGAGCAGTACTTC
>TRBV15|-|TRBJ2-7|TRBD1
CATRNPGRTGNYEQYF
TGTGCCACCAGGAATCCCGGCAGGACAGGGAACTACGAGCAGTACTTC
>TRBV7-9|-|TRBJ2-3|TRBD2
CASSLAASGSADTQYF
TGTGCCAGCAGCTTAGCGGCTAGCGGGAGTGCAGATACGCAGTATTTT
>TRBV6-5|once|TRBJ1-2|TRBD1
CASSLGGGRGYTF
TGTGCCAGCAGCCTCGGAGGGGGCCGCGGCTACACCTTC
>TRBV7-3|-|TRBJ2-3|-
CASSLWGPTDTQYF
TGTGCCAGCAGCTTATGGGGGCCCACAGATACGCAGTATTTT
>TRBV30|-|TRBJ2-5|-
CAWTQGMLGETQYF
TGTGCCTGGACTCAGGGCATGTTAGGGGAGACCCAGTACTTC
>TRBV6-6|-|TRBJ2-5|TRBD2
CASRPSGGAGKETQYF
TGTGCCAGCAGACCAAGCGGGGGCGCGGGAAAGGAGACCCAGTACTTC
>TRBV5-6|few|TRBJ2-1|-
CASSLTGSNLYNEQFF
TGTGCCAGCAGCTTAACAGGGTCTAATCTCTACAATGAGCAGTTCTTC
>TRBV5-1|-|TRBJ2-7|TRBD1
CASSPQGAAHEQYF
TGCGCCAGCAGCCCCCAGGGGGCGGCCCACGAGCAGTACTTC
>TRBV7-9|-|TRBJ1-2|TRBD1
CASSLMTGANYGYTF
TGTGCCAGCAGCTTGATGACAGGGGCAAACTATGGCTACACCTTC